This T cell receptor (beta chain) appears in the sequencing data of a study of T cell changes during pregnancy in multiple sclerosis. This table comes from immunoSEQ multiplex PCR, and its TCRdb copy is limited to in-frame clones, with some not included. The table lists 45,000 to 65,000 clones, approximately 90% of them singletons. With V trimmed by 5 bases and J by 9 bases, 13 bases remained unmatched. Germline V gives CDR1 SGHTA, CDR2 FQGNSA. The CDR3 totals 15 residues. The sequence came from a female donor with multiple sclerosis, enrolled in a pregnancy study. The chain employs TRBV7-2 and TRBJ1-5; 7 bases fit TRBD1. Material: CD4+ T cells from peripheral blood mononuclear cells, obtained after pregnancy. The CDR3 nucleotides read TGTGCCAGCAGCCTCGGGTCAGGGGGTAGGCTGCCCCAGCATTTT. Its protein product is CASSLGSGGRLPQHF.